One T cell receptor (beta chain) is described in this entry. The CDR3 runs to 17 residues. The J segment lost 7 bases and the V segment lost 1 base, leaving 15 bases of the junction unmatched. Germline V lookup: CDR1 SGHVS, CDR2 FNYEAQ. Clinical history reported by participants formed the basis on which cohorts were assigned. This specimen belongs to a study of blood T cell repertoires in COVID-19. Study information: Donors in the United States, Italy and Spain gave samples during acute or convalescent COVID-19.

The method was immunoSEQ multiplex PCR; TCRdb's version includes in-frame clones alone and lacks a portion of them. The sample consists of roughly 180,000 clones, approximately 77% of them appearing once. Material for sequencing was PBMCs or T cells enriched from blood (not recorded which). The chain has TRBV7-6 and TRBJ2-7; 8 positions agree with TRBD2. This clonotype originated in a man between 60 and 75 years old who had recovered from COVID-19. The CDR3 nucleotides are TGTGCCAGCAGCTTAGGGAGCGGGAGTTCGGTTTCGGGTGAGCAGTACTTC. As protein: CASSLGSGSSVSGEQYF.